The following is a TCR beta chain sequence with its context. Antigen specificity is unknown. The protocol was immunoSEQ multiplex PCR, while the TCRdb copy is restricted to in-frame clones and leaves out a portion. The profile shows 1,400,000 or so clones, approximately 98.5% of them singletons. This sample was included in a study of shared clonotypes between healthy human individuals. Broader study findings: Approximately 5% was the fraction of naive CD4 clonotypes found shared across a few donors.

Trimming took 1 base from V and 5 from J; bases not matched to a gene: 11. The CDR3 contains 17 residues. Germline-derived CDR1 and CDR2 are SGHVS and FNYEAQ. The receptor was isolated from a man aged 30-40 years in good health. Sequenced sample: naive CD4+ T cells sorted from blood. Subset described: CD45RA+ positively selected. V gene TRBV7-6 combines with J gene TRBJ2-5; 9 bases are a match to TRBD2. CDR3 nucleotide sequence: TGTGCCAGCAGCTTAGGATCGGTTAGCGGGAGTTGGGAGACCCAGTACTTC. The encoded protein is CASSLGSVSGSWETQYF.